The source of this T cell receptor (beta chain) is a study of siplizumab effects on memory and regulatory T cells. Of note for this clone: The antigen is undetermined.

Study-wide results and limits: Memory cells seemed less diverse than naive T cells, which also seemed major contributors to the alloresponse.

Sequencing of unstimulated naive, memory, effector memory and TEMRA subsets was performed in a few donor pairs. Using immunoSEQ multiplex PCR, the repertoire was profiled, and TCRdb retains in-frame clones only, with some absent. The table records about 40,000 clones, roughly nine tenths of them present only once. Source material: naive CD4+ T cells sorted from blood. The clonotype originates from a human donor in good health.

CDR3 protein: CASSSKGQGTNTEAFF. In DNA form, the CDR3 reads TGTGCCAGCTCATCGAAGGGACAGGGAACGAACACTGAAGCTTTCTTT. The chain is built from TRBV18 and TRBJ1-1; 9 positions agree with TRBD1. CDR3 length equals 16 residues. Germline CDR1 reads KGHSH; CDR2 reads LQKENI. Trimming took 5 bases from V and 1 from J; bases not matched to a gene: 8.